Detailed here is one T cell receptor (beta chain). What it recognizes is unknown. The entry originates in a study of CD8 T cells in ankylosing spondylitis. The germline V gene encodes CDR1 SGDLS and CDR2 YYNGEE. The CDR3 extends over 13 amino acids. With 3 bases removed from V and 7 bases from J, the gap between germline ends came to 11 bases. Whole-study findings and limits: A motif in TCR beta, a set of roughly eight highly homologous variants, appeared characteristic of ankylosing spondylitis blood. Previous work reported some of these motif variants in the synovial fluid and blood of reactive arthritis.

A single record per CDR3 protein comes from TCRdb applying MiXCR to the 5' RACE reads. There are tens of thousands of distinct CDR3 sequences in the sample; 3% to 4% occur only once, and 4% to 4.5% lies in the top ten. The clonotype was recovered from a female donor with ankylosing spondylitis or in good health (not recorded which). The sequenced sample consisted of blood, either unsorted or a sorted T cell fraction (not recorded which). The chain carries TRBV9 and TRBJ1-5; D gene uncertain. CDR3 coding DNA: TGTGCCAGCAGCGCGTACCAAAGCCAGCCCCAGCATTTT. Its protein product is CASSAYQSQPQHF.